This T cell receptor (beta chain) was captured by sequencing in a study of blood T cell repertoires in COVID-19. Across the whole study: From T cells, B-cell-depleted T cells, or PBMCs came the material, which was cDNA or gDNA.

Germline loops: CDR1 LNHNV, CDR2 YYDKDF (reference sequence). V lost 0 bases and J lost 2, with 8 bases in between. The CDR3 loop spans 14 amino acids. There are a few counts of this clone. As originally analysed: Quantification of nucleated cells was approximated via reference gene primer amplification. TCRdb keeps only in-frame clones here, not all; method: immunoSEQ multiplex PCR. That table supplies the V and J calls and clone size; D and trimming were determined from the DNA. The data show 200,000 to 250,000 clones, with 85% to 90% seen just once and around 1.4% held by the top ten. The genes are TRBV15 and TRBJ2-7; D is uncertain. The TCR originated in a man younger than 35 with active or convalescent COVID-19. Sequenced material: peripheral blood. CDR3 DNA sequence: TGTGCCACCAGCAGAGATCGGGTCGCCTACGAGCAGTACTTC. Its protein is CATSRDRVAYEQYF.